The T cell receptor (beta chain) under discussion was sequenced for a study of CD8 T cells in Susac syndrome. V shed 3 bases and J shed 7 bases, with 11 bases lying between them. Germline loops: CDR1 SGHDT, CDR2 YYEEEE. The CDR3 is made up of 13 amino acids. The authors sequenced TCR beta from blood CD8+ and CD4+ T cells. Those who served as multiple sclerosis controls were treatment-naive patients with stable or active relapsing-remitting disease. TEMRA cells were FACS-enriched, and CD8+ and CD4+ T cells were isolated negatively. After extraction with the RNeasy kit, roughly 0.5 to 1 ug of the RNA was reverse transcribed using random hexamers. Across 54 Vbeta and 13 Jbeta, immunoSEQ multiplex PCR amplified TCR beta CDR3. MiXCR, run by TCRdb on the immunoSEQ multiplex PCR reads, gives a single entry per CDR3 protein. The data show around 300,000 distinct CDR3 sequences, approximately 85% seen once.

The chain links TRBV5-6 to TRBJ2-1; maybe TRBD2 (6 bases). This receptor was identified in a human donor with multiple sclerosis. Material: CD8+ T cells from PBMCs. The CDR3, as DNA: TGTGCCAGCAGCTCGGCGGGGCGGAATGAGCAGTTCTTC. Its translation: CASSSAGRNEQFF.